These T cell receptor beta chains were read from a single sample in a study. In TCRdb, the RT-PCR reads were re-called with MiXCR into one record per CDR3 protein. Altogether fewer than 800,000 distinct CDR3 sequences are present, 13% to 15% being singletons, with the ten largest covering just over 3.5%. Sequencing was performed on memory CD4+ T cells from blood. The receptor source for this set is a female donor in good health, serving as a healthy control. CDR3s include the opening cysteine and the closing phenylalanine or tryptophan. D genes are given only for firm matches. A row's size may be missing; if present it is once, few, many or a size class.

cdr3_nt: TGTGCCAGCAGCCCGGGGGAGGGAGGGACCCAGTACTTC
cdr3_aa: CASSPGEGGTQYF
d_call: TRBD2
v_call: TRBV7-6
clone_size: many
j_call: TRBJ2-5

cdr3_nt: TGTGCCAGCAGCTTAGGTTCCTCGGGGGTTCAGTCACCCCTCCACTTT
cdr3_aa: CASSLGSSGVQSPLHF
d_call: -
v_call: TRBV7-8
clone_size: -
j_call: TRBJ1-6

cdr3_nt: TGTGCCAGCAGCGTTAGCGGGAGGAATGATGAGCAGTTCTTC
cdr3_aa: CASSVSGRNDEQFF
d_call: TRBD2
v_call: TRBV9
clone_size: -
j_call: TRBJ2-1

cdr3_nt: TGTGCCAGCACCCGACAGGGCCCAGATACGCAGTATTTT
cdr3_aa: CASTRQGPDTQYF
d_call: TRBD1
v_call: TRBV7-9
clone_size: few
j_call: TRBJ2-3

cdr3_nt: TGTGCCAGCGGACTAGCGGGTTATTCCTACAATGAGCAGTTCTTC
cdr3_aa: CASGLAGYSYNEQFF
d_call: TRBD2
v_call: TRBV28
clone_size: few
j_call: TRBJ2-1

cdr3_nt: TGCAGTGCTAGATTAGGACAGGGGGAGGATACGCAGTATTTT
cdr3_aa: CSARLGQGEDTQYF
d_call: TRBD1
v_call: TRBV20-1
clone_size: -
j_call: TRBJ2-3

cdr3_nt: TGTGCCAGCAGCTTGACAGGTGTCTCTGGAAACACCATATATTTT
cdr3_aa: CASSLTGVSGNTIYF
d_call: -
v_call: TRBV5-5
clone_size: -
j_call: TRBJ1-3

cdr3_nt: TGCAGCGTTGGGTACTCTGGGGCCAACGTCCTGACTTTC
cdr3_aa: CSVGYSGANVLTF
d_call: -
v_call: TRBV29-1
clone_size: -
j_call: TRBJ2-6

cdr3_nt: TGTGCCAGCAGTCGAGGCATGGCGTCCAATCAGCCCCAGCATTTT
cdr3_aa: CASSRGMASNQPQHF
d_call: -
v_call: TRBV12-3/TRBV12-4
clone_size: few
j_call: TRBJ1-5

cdr3_nt: TGTGCCAGCAGCCAGAGAGGCGGGAGGACCCCGGATACGCAGTATTTT
cdr3_aa: CASSQRGGRTPDTQYF
d_call: TRBD2
v_call: TRBV7-2
clone_size: -
j_call: TRBJ2-3

cdr3_nt: TGTGCCAGCCAACGCAGCAGGGGAGAGGAGACCCAGTACTTC
cdr3_aa: CASQRSRGEETQYF
d_call: -
v_call: TRBV6-2/TRBV6-3
clone_size: few
j_call: TRBJ2-5